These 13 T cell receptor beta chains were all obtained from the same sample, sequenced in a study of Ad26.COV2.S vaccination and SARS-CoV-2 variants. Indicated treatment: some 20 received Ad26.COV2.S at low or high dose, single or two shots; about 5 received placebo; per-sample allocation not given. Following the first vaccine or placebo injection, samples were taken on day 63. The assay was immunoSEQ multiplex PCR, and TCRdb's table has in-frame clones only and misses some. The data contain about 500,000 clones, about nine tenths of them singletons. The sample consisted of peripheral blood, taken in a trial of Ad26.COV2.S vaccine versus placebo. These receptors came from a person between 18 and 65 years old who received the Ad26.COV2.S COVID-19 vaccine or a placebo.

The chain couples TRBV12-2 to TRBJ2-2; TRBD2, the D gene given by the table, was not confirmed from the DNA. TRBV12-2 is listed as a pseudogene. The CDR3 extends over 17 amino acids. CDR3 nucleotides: TGTGCAAGTCGCTTAGTTAGCGGGAGCCCTAACACCGGGGAGCTGTTTTTT. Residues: CASRLVSGSPNTGELFF.

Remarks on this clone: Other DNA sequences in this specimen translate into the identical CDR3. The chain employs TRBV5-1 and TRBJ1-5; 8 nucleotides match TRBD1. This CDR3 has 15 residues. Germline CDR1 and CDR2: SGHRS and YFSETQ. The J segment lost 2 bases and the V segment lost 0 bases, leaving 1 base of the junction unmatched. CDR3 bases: TGCGCCAGCAGCTTGGCGGGACAGGGCAATCAGCCCCAGCATTTT. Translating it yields CASSLAGQGNQPQHF.

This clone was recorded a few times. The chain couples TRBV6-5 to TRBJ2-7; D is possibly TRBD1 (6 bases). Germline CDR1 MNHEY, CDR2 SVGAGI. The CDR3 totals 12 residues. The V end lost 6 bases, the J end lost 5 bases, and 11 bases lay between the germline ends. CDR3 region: CASSPPGDEQYF. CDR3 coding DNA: TGTGCCAGCAGCCCACCAGGGGACGAGCAGTACTTC.

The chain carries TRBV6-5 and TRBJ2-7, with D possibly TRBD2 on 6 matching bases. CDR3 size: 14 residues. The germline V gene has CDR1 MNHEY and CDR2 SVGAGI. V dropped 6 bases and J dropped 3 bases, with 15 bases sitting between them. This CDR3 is CASSTASEIYEQYF. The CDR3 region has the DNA TGTGCCAGCAGCACCGCTAGCGAGATCTACGAGCAGTACTTC.

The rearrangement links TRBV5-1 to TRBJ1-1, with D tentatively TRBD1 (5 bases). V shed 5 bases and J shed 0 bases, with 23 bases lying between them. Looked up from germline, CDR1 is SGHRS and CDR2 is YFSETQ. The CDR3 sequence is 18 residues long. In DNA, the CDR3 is TGCGCCAGCAGAGTAAGAGGCCAGGGCGTAAAATTGAACACTGAAGCTTTCTTT. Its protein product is CASRVRGQGVKLNTEAFF. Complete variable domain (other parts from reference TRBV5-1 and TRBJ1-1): KAGVTQTPRYLIKTRGQQVTLSCSPISGHRSVSWYQQTPGQGLQFLFEYFSETQRNKGNFPGRFSGRQFSNSRSEMNVSTLELGDSALYLCASRVRGQGVKLNTEAFFGQGTRLTVV.

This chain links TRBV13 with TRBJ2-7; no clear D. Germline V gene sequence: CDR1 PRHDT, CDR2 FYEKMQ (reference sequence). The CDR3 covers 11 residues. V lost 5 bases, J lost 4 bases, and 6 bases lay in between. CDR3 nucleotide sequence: TGTGCCAGCAGCCGAGAGTACGAGCAGTACTTC. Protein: CASSREYEQYF.

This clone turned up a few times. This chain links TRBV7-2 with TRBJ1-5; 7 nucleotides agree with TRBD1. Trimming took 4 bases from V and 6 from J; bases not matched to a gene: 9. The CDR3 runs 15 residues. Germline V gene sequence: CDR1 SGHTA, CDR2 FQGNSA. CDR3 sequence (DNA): TGTGCCAGCAGCTCTAATACAGGGGTGAGTCAGCCCCAGCATTTT. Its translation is CASSSNTGVSQPQHF. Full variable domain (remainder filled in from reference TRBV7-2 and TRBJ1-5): GAGVSQSPSNKVTEKGKDVELRCDPISGHTALYWYRQSLGQGLEFLIYFQGNSAPDKSGLPSDRFSAERTGGSVSTLTIQRTQQEDSAVYLCASSSNTGVSQPQHFGDGTRLSIL.

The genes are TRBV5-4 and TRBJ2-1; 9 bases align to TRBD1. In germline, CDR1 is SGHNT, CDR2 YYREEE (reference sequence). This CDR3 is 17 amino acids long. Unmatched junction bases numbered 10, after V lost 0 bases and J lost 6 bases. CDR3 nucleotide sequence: TGTGCCAGCAGCTTGGCGGCGAAACAGGGGGCCCCCAATGAGCAGTTCTTC. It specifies CASSLAAKQGAPNEQFF.

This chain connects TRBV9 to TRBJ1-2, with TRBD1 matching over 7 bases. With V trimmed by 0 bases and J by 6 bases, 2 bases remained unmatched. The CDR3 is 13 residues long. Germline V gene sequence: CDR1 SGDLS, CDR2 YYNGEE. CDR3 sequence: CASSVVTGNGYTF. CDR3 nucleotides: TGTGCCAGCAGCGTAGTGACAGGGAATGGCTACACCTTC.

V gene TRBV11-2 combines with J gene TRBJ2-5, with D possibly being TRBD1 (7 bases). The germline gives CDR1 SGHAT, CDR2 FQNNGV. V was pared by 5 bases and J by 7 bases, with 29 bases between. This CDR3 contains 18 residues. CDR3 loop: CASSPRDSGLTKGWTQYF. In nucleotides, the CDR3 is TGTGCCAGCAGCCCCCGGGACAGCGGACTAACCAAGGGTTGGACCCAGTACTTC.

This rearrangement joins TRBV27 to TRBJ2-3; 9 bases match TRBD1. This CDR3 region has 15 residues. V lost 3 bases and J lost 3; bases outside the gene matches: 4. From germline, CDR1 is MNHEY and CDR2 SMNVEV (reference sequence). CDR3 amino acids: CASSFLGQGTDTQYF. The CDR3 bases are TGTGCCAGCAGTTTTTTGGGACAGGGTACAGATACGCAGTATTTT.

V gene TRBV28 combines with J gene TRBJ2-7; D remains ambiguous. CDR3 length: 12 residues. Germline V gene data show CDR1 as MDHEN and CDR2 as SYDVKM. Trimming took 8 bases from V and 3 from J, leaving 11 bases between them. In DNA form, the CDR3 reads TGTGCCAGCGGCGGTAGTTACTACGAGCAGTACTTC. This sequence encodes CASGGSYYEQYF. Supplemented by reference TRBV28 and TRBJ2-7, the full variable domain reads DVKVTQSSRYLVKRTGEKVFLECVQDMDHENMFWYRQDPGLGLRLIYFSYDVKMKEKGDIPEGYSVSREKKERFSLILESASTNQTSMYLCASGGSYYEQYFGPGTRLTVT.

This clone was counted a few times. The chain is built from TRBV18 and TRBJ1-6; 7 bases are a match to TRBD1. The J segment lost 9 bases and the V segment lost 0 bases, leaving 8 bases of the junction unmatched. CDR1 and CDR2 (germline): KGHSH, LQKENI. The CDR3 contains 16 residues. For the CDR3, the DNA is TGTGCCAGCTCACCACCTAGTACAGGGGTAGGTTCACCCCTCCACTTT. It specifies CASSPPSTGVGSPLHF.